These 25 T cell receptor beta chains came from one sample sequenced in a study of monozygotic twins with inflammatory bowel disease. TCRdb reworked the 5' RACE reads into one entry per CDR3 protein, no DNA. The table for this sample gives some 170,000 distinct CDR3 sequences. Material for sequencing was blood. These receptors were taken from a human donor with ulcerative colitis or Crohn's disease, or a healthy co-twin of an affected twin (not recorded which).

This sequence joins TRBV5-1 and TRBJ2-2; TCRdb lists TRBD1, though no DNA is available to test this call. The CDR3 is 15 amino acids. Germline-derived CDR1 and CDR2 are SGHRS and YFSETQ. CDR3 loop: CASSPTTGNTGELFF.

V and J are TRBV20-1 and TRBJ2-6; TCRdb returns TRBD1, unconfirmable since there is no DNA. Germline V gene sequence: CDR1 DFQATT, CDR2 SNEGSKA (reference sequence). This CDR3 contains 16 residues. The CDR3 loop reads CSASSHRDSGANVLTF.

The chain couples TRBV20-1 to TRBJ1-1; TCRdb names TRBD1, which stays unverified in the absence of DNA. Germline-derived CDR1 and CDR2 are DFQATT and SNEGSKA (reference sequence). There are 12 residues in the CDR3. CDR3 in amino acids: CREGQVNTEAFF.

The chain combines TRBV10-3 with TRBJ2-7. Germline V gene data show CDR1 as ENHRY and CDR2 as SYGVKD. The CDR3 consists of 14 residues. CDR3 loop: CAISESTEYYEQYF.

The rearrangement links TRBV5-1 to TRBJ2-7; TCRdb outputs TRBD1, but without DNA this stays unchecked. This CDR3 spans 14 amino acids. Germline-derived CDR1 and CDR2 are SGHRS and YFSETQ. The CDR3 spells CASSPPGRSYEQYF.

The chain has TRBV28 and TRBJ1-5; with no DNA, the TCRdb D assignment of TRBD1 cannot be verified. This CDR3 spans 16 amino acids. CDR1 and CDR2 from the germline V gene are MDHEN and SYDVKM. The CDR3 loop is CASSLLTGDSNQPQHF.

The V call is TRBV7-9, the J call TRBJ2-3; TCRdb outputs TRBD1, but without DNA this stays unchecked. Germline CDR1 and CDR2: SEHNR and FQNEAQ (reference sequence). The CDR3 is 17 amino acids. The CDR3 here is CASSSGTGGRPTDTQYF.

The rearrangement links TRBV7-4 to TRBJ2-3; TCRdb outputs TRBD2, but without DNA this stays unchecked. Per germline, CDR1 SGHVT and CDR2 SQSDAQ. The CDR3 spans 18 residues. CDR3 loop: CASSPPGLAGWDTDTQYF.

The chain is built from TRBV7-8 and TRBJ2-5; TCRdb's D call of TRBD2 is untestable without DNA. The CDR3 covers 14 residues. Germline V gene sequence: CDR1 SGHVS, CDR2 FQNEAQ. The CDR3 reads CASSLAGLVETQYF.

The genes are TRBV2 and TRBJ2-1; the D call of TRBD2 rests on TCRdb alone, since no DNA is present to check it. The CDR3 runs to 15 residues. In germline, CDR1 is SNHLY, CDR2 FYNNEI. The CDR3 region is CASRLGLDSYNEQFF.

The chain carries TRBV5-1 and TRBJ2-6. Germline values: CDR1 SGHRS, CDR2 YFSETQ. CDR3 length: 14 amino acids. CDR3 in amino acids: CASSQVVGANVLTF. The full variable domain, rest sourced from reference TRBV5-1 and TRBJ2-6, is KAGVTQTPRYLIKTRGQQVTLSCSPISGHRSVSWYQQTPGQGLQFLFEYFSETQRNKGNFPGRFSGRQFSNSRSEMNVSTLELGDSALYLCASSQVVGANVLTFGAGSRLTVL.

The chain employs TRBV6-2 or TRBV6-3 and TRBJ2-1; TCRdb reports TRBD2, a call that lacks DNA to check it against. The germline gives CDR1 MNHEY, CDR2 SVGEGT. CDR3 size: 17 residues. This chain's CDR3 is CASSYLQGRGGYNEQFF.

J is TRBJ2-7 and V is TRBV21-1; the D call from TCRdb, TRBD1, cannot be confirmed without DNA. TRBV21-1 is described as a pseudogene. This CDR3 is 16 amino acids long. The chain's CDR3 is CASSTPSGQGAYEQYF.

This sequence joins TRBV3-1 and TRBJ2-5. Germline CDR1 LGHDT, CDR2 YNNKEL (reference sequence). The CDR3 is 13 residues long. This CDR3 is CASSQDNLETQYF.

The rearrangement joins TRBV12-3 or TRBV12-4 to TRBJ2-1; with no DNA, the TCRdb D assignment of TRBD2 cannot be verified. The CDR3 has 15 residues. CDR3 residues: CASIPTSGRFVEQFF.

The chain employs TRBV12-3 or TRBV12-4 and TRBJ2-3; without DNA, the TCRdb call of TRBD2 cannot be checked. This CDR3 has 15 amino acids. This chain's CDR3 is CASSYSGESTDTQYF.

Here the CDR3 reads CSATNTGGETRYF. The chain couples TRBV20-1 to TRBJ2-5; TCRdb returns TRBD1, unconfirmable since there is no DNA. The CDR3 is made up of 13 amino acids. Germline V gene data show CDR1 as DFQATT and CDR2 as SNEGSKA (reference sequence).

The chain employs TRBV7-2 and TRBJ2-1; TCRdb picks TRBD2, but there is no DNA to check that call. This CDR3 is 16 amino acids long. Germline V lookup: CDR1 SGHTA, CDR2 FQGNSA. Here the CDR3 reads CASSPMGLASYNEQFF.

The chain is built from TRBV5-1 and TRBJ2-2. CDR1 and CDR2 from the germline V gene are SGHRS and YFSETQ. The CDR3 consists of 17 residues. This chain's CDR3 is CASKRERVLSRSGELFF.

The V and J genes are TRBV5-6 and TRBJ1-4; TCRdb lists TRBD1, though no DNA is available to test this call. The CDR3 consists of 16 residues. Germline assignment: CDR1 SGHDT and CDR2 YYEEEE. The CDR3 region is CASSLGTALRSEKLFF. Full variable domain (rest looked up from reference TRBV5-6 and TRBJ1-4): DAGVTQSPTHLIKTRGQQVTLRCSPKSGHDTVSWYQQALGQGPQFIFQYYEEEERQRGNFPDRFSGHQFPNYSSELNVNALLLGDSALYLCASSLGTALRSEKLFFGSGTQLSVL.

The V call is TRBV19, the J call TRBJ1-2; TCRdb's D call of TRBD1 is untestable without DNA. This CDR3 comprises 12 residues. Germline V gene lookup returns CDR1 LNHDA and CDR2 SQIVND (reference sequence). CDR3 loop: CASRGDAYGYTF.

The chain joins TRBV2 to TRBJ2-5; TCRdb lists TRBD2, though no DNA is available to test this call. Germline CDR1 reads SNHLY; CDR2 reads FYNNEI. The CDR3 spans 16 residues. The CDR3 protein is CASSGSRGGIGETQYF.

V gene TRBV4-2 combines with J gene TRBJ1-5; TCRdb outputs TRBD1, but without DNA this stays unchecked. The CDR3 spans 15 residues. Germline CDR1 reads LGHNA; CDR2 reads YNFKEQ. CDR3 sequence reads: CASSQDGQGGQPQHF.

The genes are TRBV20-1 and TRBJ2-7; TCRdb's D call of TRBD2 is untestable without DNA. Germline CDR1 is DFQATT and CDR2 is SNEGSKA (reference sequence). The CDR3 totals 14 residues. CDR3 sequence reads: CSAPLRTSGEQQYF.

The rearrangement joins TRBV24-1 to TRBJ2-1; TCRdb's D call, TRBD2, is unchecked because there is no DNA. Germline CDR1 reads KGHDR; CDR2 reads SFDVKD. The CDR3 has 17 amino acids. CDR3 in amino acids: CATSDFRSSGRGNEQFF.